A selection of T cell receptor beta chains follows, all from one sample in a study of tumor T cells in aggressive B-cell lymphoma. Produced via immunoSEQ multiplex PCR; TCRdb's table is partial and in-frame only. The sample shows about 5,100 clones, approximately 94% of them seen only once. Input material: tumor tissue. These receptors originate from an adult with diffuse large B cell lymphoma. The conserved cysteine and the conserved F or W are not part of the CDR3 here.

cdr3_aa: ASSPPMGSSTDTQY
v_call: TRBV27
j_call: TRBJ2-3

cdr3_aa: ASAGGPEAF
v_call: TRBV5-6
j_call: TRBJ1-1

cdr3_aa: AWRSTGSEAF
v_call: TRBV30
j_call: TRBJ1-1

cdr3_aa: ASNQRPSREGYT
v_call: TRBV9
j_call: TRBJ1-2

cdr3_aa: ASSLAGTVGTQY
v_call: TRBV13
j_call: TRBJ2-5

cdr3_aa: ASSWSLYNEQF
v_call: TRBV6-5
j_call: TRBJ2-1

cdr3_aa: ASSLVASRRETQY
v_call: TRBV7-2
j_call: TRBJ2-5

cdr3_aa: ASSYGEVYGYT
v_call: TRBV6-5
j_call: TRBJ1-2

cdr3_aa: ASSERVGGGNREPQH
v_call: TRBV25-1
j_call: TRBJ1-5

cdr3_aa: ASSLQKFGLAGGRSYNEQF
v_call: TRBV2
j_call: TRBJ2-1

cdr3_aa: ASSLTGGSLYEQY
v_call: TRBV7-3
j_call: TRBJ2-7

cdr3_aa: ASSLLGTSSYNEQF
v_call: TRBV7-3
j_call: TRBJ2-1

cdr3_aa: ACRVGTLGGEQF
v_call: TRBV30
j_call: TRBJ2-1

cdr3_aa: ASSRDRGGNQPQH
v_call: TRBV19
j_call: TRBJ1-5

cdr3_aa: ASSHGGGPQH
v_call: TRBV14
j_call: TRBJ1-5

cdr3_aa: ASSFRRGGTNTGELF
v_call: TRBV5-1
j_call: TRBJ2-2

cdr3_aa: ASSQGQVYQETQY
v_call: TRBV9
j_call: TRBJ2-5

cdr3_aa: AISVMDRSFAIY
v_call: TRBV10-3
j_call: TRBJ1-3

cdr3_aa: AILYEQY
v_call: TRBV10-3
j_call: TRBJ2-7

cdr3_aa: AWSRGSGGETQY
v_call: TRBV30
j_call: TRBJ2-5

cdr3_aa: ASSPARQGGQPQH
v_call: TRBV18
j_call: TRBJ1-5

cdr3_aa: ASSLGIAQY
v_call: TRBV11-2
j_call: TRBJ2-3

cdr3_aa: ASSLVWRGKKYEQY
v_call: TRBV5-6
j_call: TRBJ2-7

cdr3_aa: ASSLTAGAQSPLH
v_call: TRBV7-3
j_call: TRBJ1-6

cdr3_aa: ASSRVGSTDTQY
v_call: TRBV5-6
j_call: TRBJ2-3

cdr3_aa: ASSVSGANTGELF
v_call: TRBV9
j_call: TRBJ2-2

cdr3_aa: ASSSAGASYEQY
v_call: TRBV4-2
j_call: NA

cdr3_aa: ASGKGGSGNTIY
v_call: TRBV4-3
j_call: TRBJ1-3

cdr3_aa: ASSPQGAEHNSPLH
v_call: TRBV5-1
j_call: TRBJ1-6

cdr3_aa: ASSELGLGANEKLF
v_call: TRBV9
j_call: TRBJ1-4

cdr3_aa: ASSPLSNYDRVPYEQY
v_call: TRBV18
j_call: TRBJ2-7

cdr3_aa: ASSQVGARNQPQH
v_call: TRBV4-1
j_call: TRBJ1-5

cdr3_aa: ASSIYPAGGETQY
v_call: TRBV19
j_call: TRBJ2-5

cdr3_aa: ASSSISGQY
v_call: TRBV11-2
j_call: TRBJ2-7

cdr3_aa: ASSLNRGEQF
v_call: TRBV7-3
j_call: TRBJ2-1

cdr3_aa: ASKPGQVSTEAF
v_call: TRBV27
j_call: TRBJ1-1

cdr3_aa: AGGPGHHTDTQY
v_call: TRBV6-4
j_call: TRBJ2-3

cdr3_aa: VSSLELADSYEQY
v_call: TRBV28
j_call: TRBJ2-7

cdr3_aa: ASSGQGAQY
v_call: TRBV11-1
j_call: TRBJ2-7

cdr3_aa: ASSAGTGGGYT
v_call: TRBV18
j_call: TRBJ1-2

cdr3_aa: ASSGLANPHEQY
v_call: TRBV6-1
j_call: TRBJ2-7

cdr3_aa: ASSSGQRSNQPQH
v_call: TRBV7-2
j_call: TRBJ1-5

cdr3_aa: ASSPELAGGDEQF
v_call: TRBV5-1
j_call: TRBJ2-1

cdr3_aa: ASSWGTGGYEQY
v_call: TRBV5-1
j_call: TRBJ2-7

cdr3_aa: ASSQSGTGGISNQPQH
v_call: TRBV23-1
j_call: TRBJ1-5

cdr3_aa: ASSLGPPGNTIY
v_call: TRBV7-3
j_call: TRBJ1-3

cdr3_aa: ASSVRRQKDRAGYEQY
v_call: TRBV9
j_call: TRBJ2-7

cdr3_aa: ASSLSRVGEQF
v_call: TRBV7-8
j_call: TRBJ2-1

cdr3_aa: ASSLWLGGRIEKLF
v_call: TRBV28
j_call: TRBJ1-4

cdr3_aa: ASSASGRAIGKETQY
v_call: TRBV9
j_call: TRBJ2-5

cdr3_aa: ASSQVTSGRSYEQY
v_call: TRBV4-3
j_call: TRBJ2-7

cdr3_aa: ASSARDYNEQF
v_call: TRBV19
j_call: TRBJ2-1

cdr3_aa: ASSQEGSSYEQY
v_call: TRBV14
j_call: TRBJ2-7

cdr3_aa: ASSPGTGDNEQF
v_call: TRBV5-6
j_call: TRBJ2-1

cdr3_aa: ASSTGTSRTNEQF
v_call: TRBV7-2
j_call: TRBJ2-1